This T cell receptor beta chain was found in a study of spatial heterogeneity in lung cancer (dated by TCRdb to the late 2010s). About the full investigation: Beta-chain transcripts were consistently detected in greater numbers than alpha-chain transcripts, which likely reflects a higher abundance of beta-chain transcripts. Both alpha and beta chains were TCR-sequenced in approximately 200 tumor regions, around 64 matched nontumor lung samples and more than 50 PBMC samples obtained at surgery. In the raw uncorrected reads, each unique combination of TCR and UMI appeared more than ten times on average. A strong correlation was found between TCR transcript counts in tumor regions and a T cell transcriptional module score from matched bulk RNA-seq. TCR alpha and beta repertoires were quantitatively compared across multiple tumor regions, matched nontumor lung and blood in non-small cell lung cancer. Nonsynonymous mutation counts, determined by whole-exome sequencing of tumor tissue, were related to TCR repertoire features. Findings and caveats that apply to the study as a whole: Estimated TCR-seq coverage of tumor T cells was only about 6.5% for alpha chains and roughly 12% for beta chains. The number of expanded intratumoral alpha and beta TCRs correlated with the tumor nonsynonymous mutation count. Confirming at a functional level the hypothesis that regional TCRs recognize regional mutations was considered to require additional single-cell paired TCR alpha and beta sequencing. Counts of ubiquitous and regional expanded TCRs correlated with counts of ubiquitous and regional nonsynonymous mutations, respectively.

Receptor amplification or capture employed 5' RACE. TCRdb lists the instrument as NextSeq 500. The TCR library protocol attached a unique molecular identifier to each TCR cDNA molecule to allow correction of PCR and sequencing errors. Processing in the source paper ran as follows. Decombinator tools were used for TCR identification, UMI-based error correction and CDR3 extraction. Expanded TCRs were defined as those above a frequency of 2 per 1,000, corresponding to the top 1% of the tumor frequency distribution. Expanded tumor TCRs were classed as regional if statistically deemed absent (corrected P<0.05) from at least one tumor region, otherwise ubiquitous. Renyi diversity was calculated using the R vegan package after each repertoire was subsampled 100 times to 5,000 TCRs. CDR3 similarity networks were constructed using string-kernel similarity of amino acid triplets, with links drawn between CDR3s whose pairwise similarity was above 0.82. TCRdb reran the public reads through fastp at Q25 and MiXCR, keeping productive beta chains. Each CDR3 protein gets just one entry, which takes the most common genes and DNA from the rows behind it. The V and J calls were not made by the authors but by TCRdb's processing. Recorded for this sample are some 22,000 distinct CDR3 sequences; under 3.5% of them occurred a single time. The ten largest clones take up roughly 7.2% of the sample.

What the time point label conveys for this sample: sample taken at primary tumor resection. The donors were 65 to 85 patients from the lung TRACERx cohort who had early-stage, untreated non-small cell lung cancer. Without any cell sorting, TCR sequencing was performed on whole RNA extracted either from tumor and nontumor lung tissue or from cryopreserved PBMC samples. Only patients for whom sufficient RNA was available from at least two tumor regions were selected for TCR sequencing. Tumor and adjacent nontumor lung specimens were reviewed by a lung pathologist before selection. Including cysteine and phenylalanine, the CDR3 has 12 amino acids. The entry retains the CDR3 DNA only, 36 bases that are in frame from base 1. CDR1 and CDR2, looked up from the germline V gene, are LGHNA and YNFKEQ. V is reduced by 0 bases and J by 10 bases, leaving a spacing of 7 bases between them. This clonotype has at least ten counts. There is no known antigen for this receptor. No much larger clone is present one base from it, and per-base qualities are unavailable.

The rearrangement joined TRBV4-2 to TRBJ2-1, with TRBD1 tentatively as D gene (6 bases match). This TCR was sampled from a male donor with early-stage non-small cell lung cancer. This sample comprised lung tumor tissue, obtained at surgery. In nucleotide form, the sequence is TGTGCCAGCAGCCAAGAGGGGACAGAGCAGTTCTTC. It encodes CASSQEGTEQFF.